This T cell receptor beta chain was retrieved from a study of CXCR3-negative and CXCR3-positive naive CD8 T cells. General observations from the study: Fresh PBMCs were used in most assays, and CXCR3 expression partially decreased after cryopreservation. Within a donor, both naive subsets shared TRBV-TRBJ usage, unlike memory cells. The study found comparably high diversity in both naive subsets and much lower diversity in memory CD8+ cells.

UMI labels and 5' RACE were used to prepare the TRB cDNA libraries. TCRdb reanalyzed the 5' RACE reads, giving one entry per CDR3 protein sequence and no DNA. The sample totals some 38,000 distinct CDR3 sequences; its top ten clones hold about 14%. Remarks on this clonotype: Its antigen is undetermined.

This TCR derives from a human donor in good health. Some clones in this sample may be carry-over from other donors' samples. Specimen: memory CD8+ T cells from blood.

CDR3 sequence: CASSEESGLFYNEQFF. The rearrangement links TRBV3-1 to TRBJ2-1. Germline-derived CDR1 and CDR2 are LGHDT and YNNKEL (reference sequence). The CDR3 sequence is 16 residues long.